This note documents a single T cell receptor (beta chain) sequence. PCR was performed using 60 Vbeta and 13 Jbeta primers. Data came from immunoSEQ multiplex PCR; TCRdb stores just in-frame clones and leaves some out. Of some 150,000 clones in the sample, about three fifths were seen once. This sample is part of a study of cytomegalovirus exposure and HLA in healthy donors. The sample consisted of PBMCs. The receptor was derived from a young woman in good health and CMV-seropositive.

CDR3 bases: TGTGCCAGCAGCTTAACAGGGGCCGACACTGAAGCTTTCTTT. Protein sequence: CASSLTGADTEAFF. The chain links TRBV7-3 to TRBJ1-1; perhaps TRBD1 as D (5 bases). V lost 0 bases and J lost 3, with 8 bases in between. CDR1 and CDR2 from the germline V gene are SGHTA and FQGTGA. The CDR3 is 14 amino acids.